A selection of T cell receptor beta chains follows, all from one sample in a study of cytomegalovirus exposure and HLA in healthy donors. Assay used: immunoSEQ multiplex PCR; TCRdb lists only in-frame clones, some missing. There are more than 75,000 clones in the sample; approximately 84% occur only once, and around 5.6% lies in the top ten. The sample comprised PBMCs. Source of these receptors: a woman aged 18-29 years in good health and CMV-seropositive. The CDR3 runs from the conserved cysteine through the conserved F or W. A D gene is named only where the DNA matches it firmly. Size tells how often a clone was seen (once, few, many) or the class of an expanded clone, and some rows leave it out.

j_call d_call clone_size v_call cdr3_nt cdr3_aa
TRBJ2-1 TRBD2 . TRBV4-2 TGTGCCAGCAGCCCCAGACTAGCGGGATACAATGAGCAGTTCTTC CASSPRLAGYNEQFF
TRBJ2-6 . . TRBV9 TGTGCCAGCAGCGGGGGGGATCTTGGGGCCAACGTCCTGACTTTC CASSGGDLGANVLTF
TRBJ2-5 TRBD1 once TRBV27 TGTGCCAGCAGTTTCCACGGGACAGGGGAGACCCAGTACTTC CASSFHGTGETQYF
TRBJ2-2 TRBD2 . TRBV15 TGTGCCACCAGCAGAGGAAGAGCGGGGGGGCATATCGGGGAGCTGTTTTTT CATSRGRAGGHIGELFF
TRBJ2-1 . . TRBV30 TGTGCCCACGGTTTGGAGGGAGATGTGAATGAGCAGTTCTTC CAHGLEGDVNEQFF
TRBJ1-2 . . TRBV7-9 TGTGCCAGCAGCTTAGCGGCGGCAGCTAACTATGGCTACACCTTC CASSLAAAANYGYTF
TRBJ2-7 TRBD1 . TRBV18 TGTGCCAGCTCACCACAGGGGGCTCACGAGCAGTACTTC CASSPQGAHEQYF
TRBJ1-3 TRBD1 . TRBV6-5 TGTGCCAGCAGCAATACAGGGGGCCGGGGAAACACCATATATTTT CASSNTGGRGNTIYF
TRBJ1-1 TRBD1 once TRBV28 TGTGCCAGCACCGGAGGGGACAGGTACACTGAAGCTTTCTTT CASTGGDRYTEAFF
TRBJ1-1 . . TRBV9 TGTGCCAGCAGCCCCGAGGGCGGGATGAACACTGAAGCTTTCTTT CASSPEGGMNTEAFF
TRBJ2-7 . . TRBV6-5 TGTGCCAGCAGTGCCGACGCTAGCTCCTACGAGCAGTACTTC CASSADASSYEQYF
TRBJ1-1 TRBD1 . TRBV9 TGTGCCAGCACCGCGGGACAGGGGAACACTGAAGCTTTCTTT CASTAGQGNTEAFF
TRBJ1-1 . few TRBV29-1 TGCAGCGTTGAAGATTGGAGCAGAACTGAAGCTTTCTTT CSVEDWSRTEAFF
TRBJ2-6 TRBD1 . TRBV5-1 TGCGCCAGCAGCTGGATGGACAGGGGCACATGGTCTGGGGCCAACGTCCTGACTTTC CASSWMDRGTWSGANVLTF
TRBJ2-1 . . TRBV29-1 TGCAGCGTTGAAGGGGTAGACAGGCTCTACAATGAGCAGTTCTTC CSVEGVDRLYNEQFF
TRBJ2-6 . once TRBV7-9 TGTGCCAGCAGCCCATCTATCTCTGGGGCCAACGTCCTGACTTTC CASSPSISGANVLTF
TRBJ2-1 TRBD1 . TRBV29-1 TGCAGCGTTGAAAAGACAGGGAGCTCCTACAATGAGCAGTTCTTC CSVEKTGSSYNEQFF
TRBJ2-5 . . TRBV6-5 TGTGCCAGCAGTTATGGCGAGACCCAGTACTTC CASSYGETQYF
TRBJ1-2 . . TRBV5-1 TGCGCCAGCAGACAGGGAAGGGATAACTATGGCTACACCTTC CASRQGRDNYGYTF
TRBJ2-7 . . TRBV4-2 TGTGCCAGCAGCCAAGATGCTTTTTCGACTGGAGCACGCTACGAGCAGTACTTC CASSQDAFSTGARYEQYF
TRBJ1-1 . . TRBV28 TGTGCCAGCAGAAGTGTTCAGATGAACACTGAAGCTTTCTTT CASRSVQMNTEAFF
TRBJ2-1 TRBD1 . TRBV9 TGTGCCAGCAGCGTACGGACCGGGACAGCCGTTAATGAGCAGTTCTTC CASSVRTGTAVNEQFF
TRBJ1-1 TRBD1 few TRBV28 TGTGCCAGCAGTTTCCACCCCCTGGGGACAGGGAGCGCTTTCTTT CASSFHPLGTGSAFF
TRBJ2-1 TRBD1 once TRBV9 TGTGCCAGCAGCCTAGCCGGGACAGGCGCCTTCAGCTCCTACAATGAGCAGTTCTTC CASSLAGTGAFSSYNEQFF
TRBJ2-1 TRBD1 . TRBV7-9 TGTGCCAGCAGCCTCGAACCGGGACAGGGACGCTCCTACAATGAGCAGTTCTTC CASSLEPGQGRSYNEQFF
TRBJ2-3 . . TRBV27 TGTGCCAGCAGTTTTGGGGCGCCAGGGGTGGGAGATACGCAGTATTTT CASSFGAPGVGDTQYF
TRBJ1-3 . . TRBV30 TGTGCCTGGGGGAGCTCTGGAAACACCATATATTTT CAWGSSGNTIYF
TRBJ2-7 . . TRBV27 TGCGCCAGCAGACTGAGGGAGGCCTACGAGCAGTACTTC CASRLREAYEQYF
TRBJ1-5 . . TRBV4-1 TGCGCCAGCAGCCAAGTTACAACGACACCTCATCAGCCCCAGCATTTT CASSQVTTTPHQPQHF
TRBJ2-2 TRBD2 . TRBV28 TGTGCCAGCAGTTTATTAGCGGCGGGAGCGGGCGGGGAGCTGTTTTTT CASSLLAAGAGGELFF
TRBJ2-7 . . TRBV30 TGTGCCTGGAGTAATCCTTACGAGCAGTACTTC CAWSNPYEQYF